This TCR beta chain comes out of a study of blood T cells in healthy people across ages (dated by TCRdb to about 2015). For context, the study as a whole: In model experiments, roughly one uniquely barcoded TCR beta cDNA molecule per two T cells was captured by template switching. Age-related changes in TCR beta repertoire diversity were measured in the study by deep sequencing normalized with unique cDNA molecular identifiers. Donors were grouped into four age groups: young (average roughly 15 years), middle-aged (around 39), aged (approximately 58) and long-lived (approximately 75). To avoid experimental bias, donors of different ages were spread randomly across the sequencing lanes. For two donors (one aged 18 to 29 and one aged 80 or older), the study analyzed two additional independent replicas of 1 million unique cDNA reads from the same blood draw.

Trimming leaves V shorter by 10 bases and J shorter by 0 bases, with the junction holding 13 bases beyond the gene matches. As encoded in the germline V gene, CDR1 is ENHRY while CDR2 is SYGVKD. The CDR3, cysteine through phenylalanine, is 16 amino acids long. Only the CDR3 portion is preserved as DNA: 48 bases, with reading frame beginning at the first base. Comments on this clonotype: It has no known antigen specificity. No much larger clone is present one base from it, and per-base qualities are unavailable.

The library was built by means of 5' RACE. TCRdb shows the sequencer as Illumina HiSeq 2500. A second PCR of roughly 7 to 12 cycles was run with a J-beta primer mix and a sample-barcoded 5' primer. A template-switch 5' adaptor carrying 12 random nucleotides introduced a unique molecular identifier onto each TCR beta cDNA molecule. Each sample yielded at least 3 million CDR3-containing paired-end reads. First-strand cDNA synthesis was performed from all RNA using the Mint cDNA synthesis kit, with priming by a TRBC-specific oligonucleotide. Following uracil-DNA glycosylase treatment, a first 18-cycle PCR with universal primers M1SS and BC2_uni_R was performed on all cDNA. Per the authors' processing: Each sample was normalized by randomly selecting 1 million high-quality reads, each carrying a distinct molecular identifier. Reads sharing molecular identifiers were discarded rather than binned into consensus sequences. MiTCR, set to a Q25 quality threshold and the strictest error-elimination algorithm, was used for CDR3 identification, clonotype clustering and error correction. A nonparametric unseen species model with Euler transformation was used to estimate a lower bound on total TCR beta diversity. TCRdb redid the processing of the public reads, applying fastp at Q25 and MiXCR, and retained in-frame beta chains. Each entry merges the rows of one CDR3 protein and shows their most common DNA and genes. TCRdb, not the original authors, processed these V and J calls. Across this sample there are about 1.6 million distinct CDR3 sequences, with about 32% seen only once. The top ten constitute over 9% of the sample.

The paper's findings and limits, for the study overall: Estimates of total diversity based on one million sequenced T cells were regarded as lower bounds and as underestimates. Because the CMV infection status of the donors was unknown, age-related changes in expanded clonotypes may potentially have been confounded. The percentage of naive T cells measured by flow cytometry correlated strongly with observed TCR beta diversity. Observed TCR beta diversity per million T cells fell roughly linearly with age, and a significant reduction was already apparent by age roughly 41. Bulk unsorted PBMC profiling prevented conclusive comparison of naive and antigen-experienced compartments. The long-lived group showed more naive CD4+ T cells, fewer expanded clones and increased TCR diversity than the aged group, suggesting age selection.

The approximately 40 donors, aged about 6 to 90 years, were systemically healthy Caucasian individuals from Russia. Approximately 10 milliliters of peripheral blood were collected from each donor into EDTA-treated Vacutainer tubes. Ficoll-Paque density-gradient centrifugation was used to isolate PBMCs, with at least 6.5 million per sample. Total RNA, at least 5 micrograms per sample, was extracted from PBMCs with Trizol reagent. For every donor, an aliquot of PBMCs went through flow cytometry to measure the percentages of naive CD45RAhigh/CD27high T cells. Recombination linked TRBV10-3 to TRBJ2-7; TRBD2 fits 9 bases in the junction. The sequence was collected from a woman younger than 45 in good health. Material: blood. CDR3 reads: CATEGGGATSSYEQYF. The DNA sequence reads TGTGCCACCGAAGGCGGGGGGGCAACTAGCTCCTACGAGCAGTACTTC.